This T cell receptor (beta chain) was profiled in a study of T cell repertoires in cytomegalovirus infection. As for the study in general: Shared public TCR beta signatures pointed to both CMV infection and a matching HLA type. Study conclusions and caveats: There were HLA-C-restricted CMV-specific TCR beta clonotypes dominating the ex vivo response.

TCRdb processed the reads anew with MiXCR; each CDR3 protein has one entry. The data contain more than 650,000 distinct CDR3 sequences, 35% to 45% of them seen just once; the ten biggest clones take up roughly 2.8%. CDR3 size: 13 residues. V shed 4 bases, J shed 8 bases, and the junction held 6 bases outside the gene matches. Germline V gives CDR1 SGHDT, CDR2 YYEEEE. With regard to this clonotype: Its matching antigen is unknown.

This chain connects TRBV5-6 to TRBJ2-1; TRBD2 agrees at 7 bases. Material for sequencing was PBMCs. The sequence derives from a human donor in good health (CMV status not recorded). Some clones in this sample may be carry-over from other donors' samples. In DNA, the CDR3 is TGTGCCAGCAGCCCGGGACTATCCGATGAGCAGTTCTTC. This gives the protein CASSPGLSDEQFF.